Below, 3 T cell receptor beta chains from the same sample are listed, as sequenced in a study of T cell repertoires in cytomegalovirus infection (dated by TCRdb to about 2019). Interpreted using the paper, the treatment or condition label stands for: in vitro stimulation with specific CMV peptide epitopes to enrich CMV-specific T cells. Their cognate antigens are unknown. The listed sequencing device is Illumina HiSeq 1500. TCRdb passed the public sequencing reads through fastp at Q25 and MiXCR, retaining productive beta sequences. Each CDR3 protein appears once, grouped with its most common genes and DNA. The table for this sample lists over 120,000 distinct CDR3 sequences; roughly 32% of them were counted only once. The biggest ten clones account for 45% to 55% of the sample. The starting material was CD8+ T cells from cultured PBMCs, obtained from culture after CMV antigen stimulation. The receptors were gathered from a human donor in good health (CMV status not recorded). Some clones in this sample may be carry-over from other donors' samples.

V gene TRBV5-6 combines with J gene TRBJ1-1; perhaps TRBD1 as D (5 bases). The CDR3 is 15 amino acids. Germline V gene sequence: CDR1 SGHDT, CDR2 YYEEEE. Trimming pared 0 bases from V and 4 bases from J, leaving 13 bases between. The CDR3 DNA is TGTGCCAGCAGCTTGGAGGAGGGGTCGGGCACTGAAGCTTTCTTT. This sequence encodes CASSLEEGSGTEAFF.

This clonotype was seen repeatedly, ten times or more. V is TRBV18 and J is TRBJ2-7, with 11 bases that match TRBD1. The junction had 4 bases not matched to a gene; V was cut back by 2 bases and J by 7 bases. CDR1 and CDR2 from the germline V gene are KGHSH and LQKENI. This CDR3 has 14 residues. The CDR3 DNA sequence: TGTGCCAGCTCACCAGGACAGGGGGCGGGGGAGCAGTACTTC. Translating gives CASSPGQGAGEQYF.

The CDR3 here is CASSMEPRTGELFF. Written as DNA, the CDR3 is TGTGCCAGTAGTATGGAGCCTAGGACAGGGGAGCTGTTTTTT. The chain is built from TRBV19 and TRBJ2-2, with D possibly TRBD1 on 5 matching bases. Germline assignment: CDR1 LNHDA and CDR2 SQIVND (reference sequence). The CDR3 runs to 14 residues. The V end lost 3 bases, the J end lost 8 bases, and 13 bases lay between the germline ends.